The rows below give T cell receptor beta chains drawn from one sample of a study of beta chain features in type 1 diabetes. The data were produced by immunoSEQ multiplex PCR, yet TCRdb's version contains in-frame clones alone and is incomplete. Among about 900,000 clones listed, about a sixth were seen once. Sequencing was performed on naive CD4+ T cells from blood. Receptors were obtained from a woman aged 18-29 years in good health. The CDR3 runs from the conserved cysteine through the conserved F or W. The D gene is left open where the match is weak. Part of the rows lack a size; the others show once, few, many or a class for expanded clones.

v_gene	d_gene	j_gene	abundance	CDR3nt	CDR3aa
TRBV7-2	NA	TRBJ2-7	few	TGTGCCAGCAGCTTGGGTGGGGCGAATATTAACTACGAGCAGTACTTC	CASSLGGANINYEQYF
TRBV9	NA	TRBJ2-7	few	TGTGCCAGCAGCAGGACAACCCTTCAGGACGAGCAGTACTTC	CASSRTTLQDEQYF
TRBV6-5	NA	TRBJ2-5	NA	TGTGCCAGCAGTTCTTACCTGGCGACATCTAAAGAGACCCAGTACTTC	CASSSYLATSKETQYF
TRBV19	NA	TRBJ2-5	NA	TGTGCCAGTAGTAGCCCCCAAGAGACCCAGTACTTC	CASSSPQETQYF
TRBV5-1	TRBD2	TRBJ2-1	few	TGCGCCAGCAGCCAGGGACTAGCGGGAGTTAATGAGCAGTTCTTC	CASSQGLAGVNEQFF
TRBV11-3	NA	TRBJ2-3	NA	TGTGCCAGCAGCTCAGGACAGTGGGCTGAGGAGCAGGCAGATACGCAGTATTTT	CASSSGQWAEEQADTQYF
TRBV7-9	NA	TRBJ2-6	few	TGTGCCAGCAGCCCCCCCTTCCAGGCGAACTCTGGGGCCAACGTCCTGACTTTC	CASSPPFQANSGANVLTF
TRBV7-3	TRBD2	TRBJ2-3	NA	TGTGCCAGCAGCTTAAGACTAGCGGGGACAGATACGCAGTATTTT	CASSLRLAGTDTQYF
TRBV4-3	NA	TRBJ2-5	NA	TGCGCCAGCAGCCACCGTATGGGGGGCCTGGGGGAGACCCAGTACTTC	CASSHRMGGLGETQYF
TRBV5-6	NA	TRBJ2-5	NA	TGTGCCAGCAGCTTGCAGGGGCCGGGGGAGACCCAGTACTTC	CASSLQGPGETQYF
TRBV15	NA	TRBJ1-5	NA	TGTGCCACCAGCAGAGCAGCAGGGGTCCAGCCCCAGCATTTT	CATSRAAGVQPQHF
TRBV15	NA	TRBJ2-3	NA	TGTGCCACCAGCAGAGAGGAGCTTATCGGCGGCGCGCAGTATTTT	CATSREELIGGAQYF
TRBV6-1	NA	TRBJ2-3	NA	TGTGCCAGCAGTTCGGGCTGGGGCACAGATACGCAGTATTTT	CASSSGWGTDTQYF
TRBV19	NA	TRBJ1-1	few	TGTGCCAGTAGTACGACAGGAATTCTGTACACTGAAGCTTTCTTT	CASSTTGILYTEAFF
TRBV7-9	NA	TRBJ1-1	few	TGTGCCAGCAGCAAGGGACGACAGCCTAACACTGAAGCTTTCTTT	CASSKGRQPNTEAFF